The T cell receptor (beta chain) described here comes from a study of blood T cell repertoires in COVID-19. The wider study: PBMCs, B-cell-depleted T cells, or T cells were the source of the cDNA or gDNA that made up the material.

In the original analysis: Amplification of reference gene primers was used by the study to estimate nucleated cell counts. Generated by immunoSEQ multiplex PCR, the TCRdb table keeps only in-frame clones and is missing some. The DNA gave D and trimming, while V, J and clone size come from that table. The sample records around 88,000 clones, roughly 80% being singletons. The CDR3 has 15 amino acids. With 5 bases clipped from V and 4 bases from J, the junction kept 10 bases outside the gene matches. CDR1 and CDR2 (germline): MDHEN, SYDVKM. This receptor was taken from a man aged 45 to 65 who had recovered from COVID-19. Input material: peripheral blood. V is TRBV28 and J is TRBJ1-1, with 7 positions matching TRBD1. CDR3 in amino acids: CASSRPGHRGTEAFF. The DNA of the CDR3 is TGTGCCAGCAGTCGTCCTGGGCACAGGGGCACTGAAGCTTTCTTT.